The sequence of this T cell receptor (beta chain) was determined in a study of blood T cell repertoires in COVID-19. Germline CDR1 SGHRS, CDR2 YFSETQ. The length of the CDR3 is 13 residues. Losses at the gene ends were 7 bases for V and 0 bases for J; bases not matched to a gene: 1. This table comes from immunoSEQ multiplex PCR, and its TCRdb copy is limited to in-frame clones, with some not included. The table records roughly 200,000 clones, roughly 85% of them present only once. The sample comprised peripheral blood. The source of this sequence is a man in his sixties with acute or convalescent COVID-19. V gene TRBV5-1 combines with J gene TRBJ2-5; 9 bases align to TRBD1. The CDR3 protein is CASGTGHQETQYF. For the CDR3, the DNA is TGCGCCAGCGGGACAGGGCACCAAGAGACCCAGTACTTC.